This entry lists 26 T cell receptor beta chains sequenced from one sample in a study of early T cells in non-severe SARS-CoV-2 infection. TCRdb re-analysed the 5' RACE reads in MiXCR, keeping a single row per CDR3 protein. This sample has 25,000 to 35,000 distinct CDR3 sequences, with about 5.8% found just once. Sequencing used whole blood. These receptors originate from an adult who was a healthcare worker with PCR-confirmed SARS-CoV-2 infection or an uninfected control (not recorded which).

This clonotype was observed at least ten times. The chain carries TRBV7-9 and TRBJ2-3; no reliable D call. V dropped 6 bases and J dropped 4 bases, with 8 bases sitting between them. The CDR3 is 12 amino acids. Germline V lookup: CDR1 SEHNR, CDR2 FQNEAQ (reference sequence). The chain's CDR3 is CASSLVADTQYF. The CDR3 region has the DNA TGTGCCAGCAGTTTGGTAGCAGATACGCAGTATTTT. The whole variable domain, remainder taken from reference TRBV7-9 and TRBJ2-3, is DTGVSQNPRHKITKRGQNVTFRCDPISEHNRLYWYRQTLGQGPEFLTYFQNEAQLEKSRLLSDRFSAERPKGSFSTLEIQRTEQGDSAMYLCASSLVADTQYFGPGTRLTVL.

This clonotype was found many times. V and J are TRBV4-3 and TRBJ1-6, with 7 bases that match TRBD1. V gave up 0 bases and J gave up 7 bases; unmatched junction bases: 3. Germline CDR1 and CDR2: LGHNA and YSLEER. This CDR3 contains 15 residues. The CDR3 DNA reads TGCGCCAGCAGCCAAGAACGACAGGGAAATTCACCCCTCCACTTT. Protein sequence: CASSQERQGNSPLHF.

This clonotype was detected ten times or more. The chain recombines TRBV6-2 or TRBV6-3 with TRBJ2-1, with D possibly matching TRBD2 (5 bases). Germline CDR1 is MNHEY and CDR2 is SVGEGT. The ends were cut back, 2 bases at V and 2 bases at J, with 16 bases in the middle. The CDR3 has 17 residues. The CDR3 spells CASSYPPTSSAYNEQFF. CDR3 DNA sequence: TGTGCCAGCAGTTACCCCCCTACTAGTTCCGCCTACAATGAGCAGTTCTTC.

This clonotype was seen repeatedly, ten times or more. The gene calls are TRBV6-1 and TRBJ2-1; TRBD2 agrees at 12 bases. Germline V CDR1 and CDR2: MNHNS, SASEGT. The CDR3 consists of 14 residues. The ends lost 8 bases at V and 6 bases at J; junction bases unmatched: 5. CDR3: CASEASGGVNEQFF. As DNA, the CDR3 is TGTGCCAGCGAGGCTAGCGGGGGGGTCAATGAGCAGTTCTTC.

This clonotype has at least ten counts. The chain combines TRBV2 with TRBJ2-6; 9 nucleotides match TRBD1. The germline V gene encodes CDR1 SNHLY and CDR2 FYNNEI. This CDR3 region has 16 residues. Trimming at V came to 7 bases and at J to 1 base, leaving 5 bases not matched to a gene. CDR3 DNA sequence: TGTGCCAGCACGTTACAGGGGGCATCTGGGGCCAACGTCCTGACTTTC. This gives the protein CASTLQGASGANVLTF.

This clonotype was recorded a few times. The chain combines TRBV29-1 with TRBJ2-1, with D possibly called TRBD1 or TRBD2 (5 bases each). Looked up from germline, CDR1 is SQVTM and CDR2 is ANQGSEA. The CDR3 consists of 15 residues. Between the trimmed V and J ends, which lost 6 bases and 1 base, there was a span of 16 bases. CDR3 nucleotides: TGCAGCGTCGAGGGGACGGGATCGTCCTACAATGAGCAGTTCTTC. It is translated as CSVEGTGSSYNEQFF.

This clonotype was found many times. The chain recombines TRBV10-3 with TRBJ1-5, with D possibly being TRBD1 (5 bases). Trimming shortened V by 3 bases and J by 5 bases, and 11 bases separated the two germline ends. This CDR3 has 14 residues. Germline V gene sequence: CDR1 ENHRY, CDR2 SYGVKD. CDR3 residues: CAISENGGDQPQHF. In nucleotides, the CDR3 is TGTGCCATCAGTGAAAACGGAGGGGATCAGCCCCAGCATTTT.

This clonotype was counted ten times or more. V usage is TRBV15 and J usage is TRBJ1-1; TRBD1 agrees at 10 bases. The CDR3 length is 16 residues. V shed 0 bases and J 1 base; nucleotides not matched to a gene: 2. From germline, CDR1 is LNHNV and CDR2 YYDKDF (reference sequence). The CDR3 DNA is TGTGCCACCAGCAGAGATCGGGACAGGGGGAACACTGAAGCTTTCTTT. This encodes CATSRDRDRGNTEAFF.

This clonotype has at least ten counts. The rearrangement uses TRBV5-4 and TRBJ2-4; D perhaps matches TRBD1 (5 bases). There are 16 residues in the CDR3. CDR1 is SGHNT and CDR2 is YYREEE in the germline V gene (reference sequence). V was trimmed by 4 bases and J by 3 bases, leaving 17 bases between them. The CDR3 nucleotides are TGTGCCAGCAGCCCTCAGGACGACAGCCTCAAAAACATTCAGTACTTC. This gives the protein CASSPQDDSLKNIQYF.

This clonotype was counted many times. This rearrangement joins TRBV30 to TRBJ2-7, with 14 bases matching TRBD2. The CDR3 spans 18 residues. J gave up 3 bases and V 0 bases, and 10 bases lay outside the gene matches. Germline lookup yields CDR1 GTSNPN and CDR2 SVGIG (reference sequence). The CDR3 sequence: CAWSVRLAGGPSVYEQYF. The CDR3 DNA follows: TGTGCCTGGAGTGTTAGACTAGCGGGAGGGCCATCAGTCTACGAGCAGTACTTC.

A few counts support this clonotype. The chain employs TRBV5-1 and TRBJ2-7; the match to TRBD2 covers 11 bases. Per the germline V gene, CDR1 is SGHRS and CDR2 is YFSETQ. The ends lost 1 base at V and 0 bases at J; junction bases unmatched: 6. The CDR3 spans 17 residues. The DNA for the CDR3 is TGCGCCAGCAGCTTGCAGCTAGCGGGGGGCCCCTCCTACGAGCAGTACTTC. This translates into CASSLQLAGGPSYEQYF.

This clonotype was detected ten times or more. This chain links TRBV28 with TRBJ1-1; D gene uncertain. This CDR3 spans 13 amino acids. V lost 6 bases to trimming and J lost 5 bases, with 13 bases between them. Germline CDR1 reads MDHEN; CDR2 reads SYDVKM. The CDR3 loop is CASSRRGRTEAFF. The DNA for the CDR3 is TGTGCCAGCAGCCGACGAGGGAGGACTGAAGCTTTCTTT.

Within the sample, this clonotype is medium-sized. J is TRBJ1-1 and V is TRBV7-6, with D unclear. The CDR3 totals 13 residues. Germline V gene data show CDR1 as SGHVS and CDR2 as FNYEAQ. Trimming took 1 base from V and 0 from J, leaving 3 bases between them. Written as DNA, the CDR3 is TGTGCCAGCAGCTTAGATCTGAACACTGAAGCTTTCTTT. It yields the protein CASSLDLNTEAFF.

This clonotype was seen repeatedly, ten times or more. V is TRBV6-2 or TRBV6-3 and J is TRBJ2-3; 10 bases line up with TRBD2. Losses at the gene ends were 5 bases for V and 10 bases for J; bases not matched to a gene: 12. Germline V CDR1 and CDR2: MNHEY, SVGEGT. The CDR3 totals 15 residues. The DNA of the CDR3 is TGTGCCAGCAGTCAGGAGCTAGCGGGGGCCCGCCCGCAGTATTTT. Translated: CASSQELAGARPQYF.

This clonotype was detected ten times or more. The V call is TRBV20-1, the J call TRBJ1-4; no clear D. Germline V gene data show CDR1 as DFQATT and CDR2 as SNEGSKA (reference sequence). The length of the CDR3 is 16 residues. The V end lost 3 bases, the J end lost 0 bases, and 14 bases lay between the germline ends. CDR3: CSARSASDPTNEKLFF. As DNA, the CDR3 is TGCAGTGCTAGGTCGGCGTCGGATCCAACTAATGAAAAACTGTTTTTT.

This clonotype was seen ten or more times. The rearrangement uses TRBV7-6 and TRBJ2-1; D is possibly TRBD2 (6 bases). Per the germline V gene, CDR1 is SGHVS and CDR2 is FNYEAQ. CDR3 length equals 15 residues. Trimming stripped 6 bases from V and 0 bases from J, with 12 bases between. The CDR3 DNA is TGTGCCAGCAGTTCTCGGGAGAGCTCCTACAATGAGCAGTTCTTC. Its protein product is CASSSRESSYNEQFF.

Ten or more counts support this clonotype. The V and J genes are TRBV7-2 and TRBJ1-5; D not resolved. The V end lost 6 bases, the J end lost 3 bases, and 9 bases lay between the germline ends. This CDR3 contains 13 residues. Germline lookup yields CDR1 SGHTA and CDR2 FQGNSA. The CDR3 DNA reads TGTGCCAGCAGACTGTGGGCCAATCAGCCCCAGCATTTT. Residues: CASRLWANQPQHF.

This clonotype was observed at least ten times. V is TRBV12-3 or TRBV12-4 and J is TRBJ1-2; no reliable D call. The CDR3 contains 13 residues. Trimming removed 6 bases at V and 12 bases at J, with 20 bases between. For the CDR3, the DNA is TGTGCCAGCAGGGTAGCGGCAGCCCAGAAGCACACCTTC. It translates to CASRVAAAQKHTF.

This clonotype has ten or more counts. This sequence joins TRBV7-9 and TRBJ1-4; no definite D call. CDR1 SEHNR and CDR2 FQNEAQ come from the germline V gene (reference sequence). Trimming stripped 10 bases from V and 4 bases from J, with 4 bases between. The CDR3 consists of 10 residues. This chain's CDR3 is CAILNEKLFF. The CDR3 DNA reads as TGTGCCATCCTTAATGAAAAACTGTTTTTT. The whole variable domain, filled in from reference TRBV7-9 and TRBJ1-4, reads DTGVSQNPRHKITKRGQNVTFRCDPISEHNRLYWYRQTLGQGPEFLTYFQNEAQLEKSRLLSDRFSAERPKGSFSTLEIQRTEQGDSAMYLCAILNEKLFFGSGTQLSVL.

This clonotype appeared many times. The chain joins TRBV27 to TRBJ2-7; possibly TRBD2 for D (5 bases). V was shortened by 3 bases and J by 2 bases, with 14 bases between the two germline ends. This CDR3 is built from 15 residues. CDR1 and CDR2 (germline): MNHEY, SMNVEV (reference sequence). CDR3 loop: CASSLDSISPYEQYF. CDR3 bases: TGTGCCAGCAGTTTGGACTCCATTTCCCCCTACGAGCAGTACTTC.

This clonotype was seen many times. The chain is built from TRBV2 and TRBJ1-2; TRBD1 matches at 7 bases. V lost 3 bases and J lost 7; bases outside the gene matches: 8. CDR1 and CDR2 (germline): SNHLY, FYNNEI. CDR3 size: 14 residues. CDR3 nucleotide sequence: TGTGCCAGCAGTGACTCGGGACAGATAGCTGGCTACACCTTC. It specifies CASSDSGQIAGYTF.

V is TRBV6-2 or TRBV6-3 and J is TRBJ2-7; D is perhaps TRBD1 or TRBD2 (5 bases each). This CDR3 contains 15 residues. V shed 6 bases and J shed 0 bases, with 15 bases lying between them. Germline CDR1 and CDR2: MNHEY and SVGEGT. In DNA form, the CDR3 reads TGTGCCAGCAGAGAGGGACCCATAAGCTCCTACGAGCAGTACTTC. Translated: CASREGPISSYEQYF.

In this sample, this clonotype turned up many times. The chain recombines TRBV30 with TRBJ1-4, with TRBD1 as a possible D gene (6 bases). Germline V CDR1 and CDR2: GTSNPN, SVGIG (reference sequence). The CDR3 has 16 amino acids. Trimming removed 2 bases from V and 0 bases from J, with 13 bases in between. In DNA form, the CDR3 reads TGTGCCTGGAGTCGAGGACAGCGAGCAACTAATGAAAAACTGTTTTTT. It specifies CAWSRGQRATNEKLFF.

In its sample, this clonotype was seen many times. The chain is built from TRBV5-1 and TRBJ1-2; D uncertain. Germline CDR1 is SGHRS and CDR2 is YFSETQ. The CDR3 loop spans 14 amino acids. V was trimmed by 0 bases and J by 3 bases, leaving 9 bases between them. CDR3 sequence (DNA): TGCGCCAGCAGCTTGGTTCCAGATGACTATGGCTACACCTTC. It is translated as CASSLVPDDYGYTF. Based on the CDR3 plus reference TRBV5-1 and TRBJ1-2, the full variable domain is KAGVTQTPRYLIKTRGQQVTLSCSPISGHRSVSWYQQTPGQGLQFLFEYFSETQRNKGNFPGRFSGRQFSNSRSEMNVSTLELGDSALYLCASSLVPDDYGYTFGSGTRLTVV.

This clonotype appeared many times. This chain links TRBV18 with TRBJ2-1; TRBD2 agrees at 11 bases. Germline CDR1 and CDR2: KGHSH and LQKENI. Losses at the gene ends were 3 bases for V and 0 bases for J; bases not matched to a gene: 7. This CDR3 has 18 residues. The CDR3 bases are TGTGCCAGCTCACCCGGGACTAGCGGCTATAGCTCCTACAATGAGCAGTTCTTC. It specifies CASSPGTSGYSSYNEQFF.

This clonotype turned up a few times. The chain carries TRBV20-1 and TRBJ2-2; 7 nucleotides line up with TRBD2. V dropped 3 bases and J dropped 7; count of bases not matched to a gene: 8. The CDR3 runs to 14 residues. Germline V gene data show CDR1 as DFQATT and CDR2 as SNEGSKA (reference sequence). CDR3 coding DNA: TGCAGTGCTAGCTACGGGAGGCATGACGGGGAGCTGTTTTTT. Protein product: CSASYGRHDGELFF.